This entry lists 20 T cell receptor beta chains sequenced from one sample in a study of T cells in Graves' hyperthyroidism and ophthalmopathy (dated by TCRdb to between 2018 and 2021). Library method: multiplex PCR. This sample was sequenced with an Illumina HiSeq 2000. The TCR beta CDR3 regions were amplified from the RNA transcripts. For the first round of RT-PCR on the TCR CDR3, the HTBI primer set was used together with the Qiagen OneStep RT-PCR kit. TCRdb trimmed the raw reads at Q25, called clones with MiXCR and kept productive beta chains. Rows with one shared CDR3 protein collapse into an entry with the most common genes and DNA. The sample profile shows about 600,000 distinct CDR3 sequences; roughly 16% of them were found once. The top ten clonotypes cover approximately 3.5% of the sample. Specimen: blood. The receptors derive from a woman in her thirties or forties with Graves' ophthalmopathy.

In this sample, this clonotype turned up many times. The chain joins TRBV18 to TRBJ2-1; D call uncertain. Germline V gene lookup returns CDR1 KGHSH and CDR2 LQKENI. The CDR3 runs to 15 residues. V lost 3 bases, J lost 11 bases, and 20 bases lay in between. This chain's CDR3 is CASSPVEQRLTKQFF. CDR3 nucleotide sequence: TGTGCCAGCTCACCGGTGGAACAGCGACTTACGAAGCAGTTCTTC.

The chain couples TRBV2 to TRBJ2-7; D perhaps matches TRBD2 (6 bases). Looked up from germline, CDR1 is SNHLY and CDR2 is FYNNEI. The CDR3 runs to 14 residues. V lost 6 bases and J lost 0, with 12 bases in between. The CDR3 protein is CASRGLGGSYEQYF. In DNA form, the CDR3 reads TGTGCCAGCAGGGGCCTGGGGGGCTCCTACGAGCAGTACTTC. The full variable domain, its missing parts supplied by reference TRBV2 and TRBJ2-7, is EPEVTQTPSHQVTQMGQEVILRCVPISNHLYFYWYRQILGQKVEFLVSFYNNEISEKSEIFDDQFSVERPDGSNFTLKIRSTKLEDSAMYFCASRGLGGSYEQYFGPGTRLTVT.

Notes on this clonotype: This may be a read error: a much more frequent sequence differs by one nucleotide. The V call is TRBV2, the J call TRBJ2-1; D possibly corresponds to TRBD2 (5 bases). The DNA end favors TRBJ2-7, so the J call may be wrong. Germline V gives CDR1 SNHLY, CDR2 FYNNEI. The length of the CDR3 is 14 residues. CDR3 sequence (DNA): TGTGCCAGCAGTGCCGGGGAGTATGTCAATGAGCAGTACTTC. It specifies CASSAGEYVNEQYF.

This clonotype was found many times. The J gene is TRBJ2-7, the V gene TRBV11-2; D may match TRBD1 or TRBD2 (6 bases each). Germline CDR1 SGHAT, CDR2 FQNNGV. This CDR3 comprises 12 residues. The CDR3 protein is CHERGVLYEQYF. CDR3 sequence (DNA): TGTCATGAGAGGGGGGTTTTGTACGAGCAGTACTTC. The variable domain in full, completed from reference TRBV11-2 and TRBJ2-7, reads EAGVAQSPRYKIIEKRQSVAFWCNPISGHATLYWYQQILGQGPKLLIQFQNNGVVDDSQLPKDRFSAERLKGVDSTLKIQPAKLEDSAVYLCHERGVLYEQYFGPGTRLTVT.

In its sample, this clonotype was seen many times. The genes are TRBV11-1 and TRBJ1-1, with TRBD1 matching 12 bases. Germline V gene lookup returns CDR1 SGHAT and CDR2 FQDESV (reference sequence). The CDR3 sequence is 15 residues long. The trim removed 5 bases at V and 5 bases at J, leaving 6 bases unmatched. The CDR3 sequence is CASSLGTGGSTEAFF. In DNA form, the CDR3 reads TGTGCCAGCAGCCTAGGGACAGGGGGCTCAACTGAAGCTTTCTTT.

This clonotype was found a few times. V usage is TRBV3-1 and J usage is TRBJ1-1; 11 nucleotides align to TRBD1. The J segment lost 5 bases and the V segment lost 5 bases, leaving 10 bases of the junction unmatched. Germline-derived CDR1 and CDR2 are LGHDT and YNNKEL (reference sequence). The CDR3 runs 16 residues. In nucleotides, the CDR3 is TGTGCCAGCAGCTCTGGACAGGGGGCGCGTTGGACTGAAGCTTTCTTT. Its protein product is CASSSGQGARWTEAFF.

This rearrangement joins TRBV19 to TRBJ1-4, with D tentatively TRBD1 (5 bases). V was pared by 6 bases and J by 8 bases, with 16 bases between. The CDR3 spans 14 residues. Germline V lookup: CDR1 LNHDA, CDR2 SQIVND (reference sequence). CDR3 loop: CASRVRDPFEKLFF. CDR3 sequence (DNA): TGTGCCAGTAGAGTCCGGGACCCTTTCGAAAAACTGTTTTTT.

The V gene is TRBV7-2, the J gene TRBJ1-2, with D perhaps matching TRBD1 (6 bases). The germline CDR1 and CDR2 sequences are SGHTA and FQGNSA. CDR3 length equals 15 residues. Deletions cut 0 bases from V and 7 bases from J, with 15 bases between. CDR3 protein: CASSLAPQTGGGYTF. The CDR3 coding sequence is TGTGCCAGCAGCTTAGCCCCCCAGACAGGTGGTGGCTACACCTTC.

This clonotype was found many times. The V and J genes are TRBV20-1 and TRBJ2-3; D call uncertain. This CDR3 spans 11 amino acids. Looked up from germline, CDR1 is DFQATT and CDR2 is SNEGSKA (reference sequence). The V and J ends lost 2 bases and 4 bases respectively, with 4 bases between them. CDR3 sequence (DNA): TGCAGTGCTAGAATCGCAGATACGCAGTATTTT. This translates into CSARIADTQYF.

This clonotype was recorded at least ten times. This chain uses TRBV7-6 with TRBJ1-1; tentative D call: TRBD1 (6 bases). Germline CDR1 reads SGHVS; CDR2 reads FNYEAQ. The CDR3 consists of 13 residues. V was shortened by 4 bases and J by 4 bases, with 10 bases between the two germline ends. CDR3 region: CASSSQGSTEAFF. CDR3 in DNA: TGTGCCAGCAGCTCTCAGGGGTCCACTGAAGCTTTCTTT.

This clonotype was recorded only once. V and J are TRBV5-6 and TRBJ2-7; D call uncertain. This CDR3 has 16 residues. Germline V gene data show CDR1 as SGHDT and CDR2 as YYEEEE. With 4 bases removed from V and 2 bases from J, the gap between germline ends came to 19 bases. CDR3 in amino acids: CASSPWPDVGPYEQYF. CDR3 in DNA: TGTGCCAGCAGCCCCTGGCCGGACGTCGGGCCCTACGAGCAGTACTTC.

CDR3: CASSQARETFMNTEAFF. CDR3 nucleotide sequence: TGTGCCAGCAGCCAGGCGAGAGAGACGTTCATGAACACTGAAGCTTTCTTT. The chain has TRBV6-2 or TRBV6-3 and TRBJ1-1; D call uncertain. Deletions cut 6 bases from V and 0 bases from J, with 20 bases between. CDR1 is MNHEY, CDR2 SVGEGT, per germline. The CDR3 has 17 amino acids.

This clonotype occurred many times. This CDR3 reads CASSFGWGTEAFF. In DNA form, the CDR3 reads TGTGCCAGCAGTTTTGGGTGGGGCACTGAAGCTTTCTTT. The gene calls are TRBV12-3 or TRBV12-4 and TRBJ1-1; D is ambiguous. CDR3 length: 13 residues. Trimming left V 3 bases short and J 4 bases short, with 9 bases between.

This clonotype was counted at least ten times. The chain couples TRBV11-2 to TRBJ2-1, with 11 nucleotides matching TRBD2. Looked up from germline, CDR1 is SGHAT and CDR2 is FQNNGV. J gave up 7 bases and V 5 bases, and 10 bases lay outside the gene matches. There are 16 residues in the CDR3. The CDR3 loop reads CASSPTLAGGANEQFF. The CDR3 DNA reads TGTGCCAGCAGCCCTACCCTAGCGGGGGGTGCGAATGAGCAGTTCTTC.

This chain joins TRBV6-1 and TRBJ2-7; TRBD2 matches 7 bases. The CDR3 covers 16 residues. Germline-derived CDR1 and CDR2 are MNHNS and SASEGT. Losses at the gene ends were 3 bases for V and 0 bases for J; bases not matched to a gene: 8. The CDR3 loop reads CASSDRTLAASYEQYF. In nucleotides, the CDR3 is TGTGCCAGCAGTGACCGGACTCTAGCGGCCTCCTACGAGCAGTACTTC.

This clonotype was detected only a few times. The chain uses TRBV3-1 and TRBJ1-4; TRBD1 might be the D (6 bases). The length of the CDR3 is 16 residues. Germline V gene lookup returns CDR1 LGHDT and CDR2 YNNKEL (reference sequence). The germline V and J ends were trimmed by 3 bases and 2 bases, with 13 bases remaining between them. CDR3 DNA: TGTGCCAGCAGCCAGGGCAGGGGATGGACTAATGAAAAACTGTTTTTT. Translated: CASSQGRGWTNEKLFF.

This clonotype was observed a handful of times. This sequence joins TRBV7-9 and TRBJ1-3, with a weak D call TRBD1 (5 bases). The CDR3 is 16 amino acids. Trimming took off 3 bases at V and 0 bases at J, with 12 bases between the two ends. Germline assignment: CDR1 SEHNR and CDR2 FQNEAQ (reference sequence). The CDR3 nucleotides read TGTGCCAGCAGCTTTCAGGGCCCGATCTCTGGAAACACCATATATTTT. Its protein product is CASSFQGPISGNTIYF.

This clonotype was observed a single time. A read error is possible here, since a much larger clone lies one base away. The rearrangement uses TRBV18 and TRBJ2-2, with D unclear. Per the germline V gene, CDR1 is KGHSH and CDR2 is LQKENI. The CDR3 is 13 residues long. The CDR3 DNA reads as TGTGCCTGCTCACCAAACGAAAGCGGGGAGCTGTTTTTT. It is translated as CACSPNESGELFF.

J is TRBJ1-2 and V is TRBV6-1; D call uncertain. Germline V gene lookup returns CDR1 MNHNS and CDR2 SASEGT. The germline V and J ends were trimmed by 4 bases and 0 bases, with 12 bases remaining between them. The CDR3 has 15 amino acids. CDR3 nucleotide sequence: TGTGCCAGCAGTGTACAAGTTACAGCTAACTATGGCTACACCTTC. Its translation: CASSVQVTANYGYTF.

This clonotype was seen repeatedly, ten times or more. The chain recombines TRBV5-1 with TRBJ2-3, with TRBD1 as a possible D gene (6 bases). Germline V gives CDR1 SGHRS, CDR2 YFSETQ. The CDR3 is 11 amino acids. Trimming removed 8 bases at V and 4 bases at J, with 8 bases between. For the CDR3, the DNA is TGCGCCAGTAAGGGGGCAGATACGCAGTATTTT. This sequence encodes CASKGADTQYF.